This TCR beta chain appears in the sequencing data of a study of blood T cell repertoires in COVID-19 (dated by TCRdb to 2020 to 2021). For the study in its entirety: Samples covering the acute and convalescent phases of COVID-19 were provided by collaborators in the United States, Italy and Spain. The samples were drawn from two sources: the first 160 participants of the ongoing ImmuneRACE study, and 950 to 1,500 subjects contributed by 6 global collaborators. The prospective study material was composed of cDNA or gDNA derived from T cells, B-cell-depleted T cells, or PBMCs. The repertoires were released in a freely available public database meant as a resource for research on the immune response to SARS-CoV-2. HLA class I and class II types, where available, came from metadata supplied by the sample provider rather than from assay-based typing. The dataset comprised deeply sampled blood TCRbeta repertoires from subjects exposed to, actively infected with, or recovered from COVID-19. A de-identified subject ID, COVID-19 status, age in years and sex were almost always included in the sample metadata.

Study-wide findings and limitations: Clinical and demographic metadata were provided uncurated, with the amount varying by source and participant.

About this clone itself: Its antigen remains unidentified. No base quality values were provided; no much bigger clone lies one nucleotide off.

The CDR3, from cysteine to phenylalanine, totals 15 residues. The DNA shown is the 45-base CDR3, in frame from base 1. Taken from the germline V gene (reference sequence), the CDR1 and CDR2 loops are SEHNR and FQNEAQ. Trimming accounts for 2 bases at V and 0 bases at J, while the number of junction bases matched to no gene is 3. TCRbeta CDR3 regions were amplified from genomic DNA using the immunoSEQ Assay, a bias-controlled multiplex PCR. Per the original workflow: Nucleated cell counts per sample were estimated from amplification of reference gene primers within the assay. To quantify the absolute abundance of each unique TCRbeta CDR3 rearrangement, sequence reads were collapsed and filtered. For each sample, productive Simpson clonality was calculated by taking the square root of Simpson's diversity index across productive rearrangements. Here the immuneACCESS table is served through TCRdb, limited to in-frame sequences with V and J called. Missing clones are a known gap in these copies; in checked studies unresolved V genes cover under half, and the rest lacks a known reason. V and J calls and clone size are as listed in that table; D and trimming were resolved from the DNA. The sample contains tens of thousands of clones, approximately 86% of them found a single time. The top ten constitute roughly 15% of the sample.

Whole blood was collected in K2EDTA tubes by collaborating institutions according to the institutions' own protocols. For TCRbeta analysis, collaborator samples were shipped as frozen whole blood, as isolated PBMCs, or as DNA extracted from either sample type. Sequencing was carried out using peripheral blood. This chain joins TRBV7-9 to TRBJ1-1; 7 bases in the junction line up with TRBD1. The clonotype was recovered from a human donor in a cohort sampled during active COVID-19. The CDR3 is CASSLTTGLNTEAFF. The DNA sequence is TGTGCCAGCAGCTTAACGACAGGGCTGAACACTGAAGCTTTCTTT. With the portions outside the CDR3 filled from the reference TRBV7-9 and TRBJ1-1 genes, the complete variable region becomes DTGVSQNPRHKITKRGQNVTFRCDPISEHNRLYWYRQTLGQGPEFLTYFQNEAQLEKSRLLSDRFSAERPKGSFSTLEIQRTEQGDSAMYLCASSLTTGLNTEAFFGQGTRLTVV.